This T cell receptor (beta chain) appears in the sequencing data of a study of regulatory T cells in long-lasting Graves disease. Construction of the TCR beta libraries employed iRepertoire HTBI primers in conjunction with Arm-PCR of CDR3 regions. TCRdb passed the multiplex PCR reads through MiXCR, listing each CDR3 protein once. Of hundreds of thousands of distinct CDR3 sequences in the sample, about 16% were seen once. Germline assignment: CDR1 MDHEN and CDR2 SYDVKM. The V and J ends lost 2 bases and 2 bases, in that order; junction bases with no gene match: 4. The CDR3 sequence is 16 residues long. There are many counts of this clonotype. Stated time point: newly diagnosed GD, antithyroid drugs for less than 3 months. RNA extracted from PBMCs served as the sequencing template. Another study also made use of these data, one on T cells in Graves' hyperthyroidism and ophthalmopathy. That source notes: The HTBI primer set drove a first-round RT-PCR of the TCR CDR3.

The sample in question was peripheral blood mononuclear cells (PBMCs), obtained at new diagnosis, from a patient treated with antithyroid drugs. The chain uses TRBV28 and TRBJ2-2, with 8 positions matching TRBD1. The TCR was taken from a woman in her twenties or thirties with Graves disease. The DNA of the CDR3 is TGTGCCAGCAGTTTAGGGACAGGAATTAACACCGGGGAGCTGTTTTTT. Residues: CASSLGTGINTGELFF.